The count of the clone carrying this T cell receptor (beta chain) is one. This CDR3 is 15 amino acids long. Trimming took 7 bases from V and 3 from J, leaving 19 bases between them. The germline gives CDR1 MDHEN, CDR2 SYDVKM. Researchers ran the assay at a deep level. Sequenced by immunoSEQ multiplex PCR; TCRdb stores in-frame clones only, minus some. The data show over 95,000 clones, with about 63% seen just once and around 23% held by the top ten. This specimen belongs to a study of shared clonotypes between healthy human individuals. The rearrangement joins TRBV28 to TRBJ2-7; TRBD1 or TRBD2 may be the D gene (6 bases each). The sample comprised memory CD8+ T cells sorted from blood. Subset here: CD45RO+ cells pooled with CCR7-negative TemRA cells. The sequence came from a woman aged 25-40 years in good health. CDR3 loop: CASTSLRTAGYEQYF. The DNA for the CDR3 is TGTGCCAGCACCTCACTTCGGACAGCGGGCTACGAGCAGTACTTC.